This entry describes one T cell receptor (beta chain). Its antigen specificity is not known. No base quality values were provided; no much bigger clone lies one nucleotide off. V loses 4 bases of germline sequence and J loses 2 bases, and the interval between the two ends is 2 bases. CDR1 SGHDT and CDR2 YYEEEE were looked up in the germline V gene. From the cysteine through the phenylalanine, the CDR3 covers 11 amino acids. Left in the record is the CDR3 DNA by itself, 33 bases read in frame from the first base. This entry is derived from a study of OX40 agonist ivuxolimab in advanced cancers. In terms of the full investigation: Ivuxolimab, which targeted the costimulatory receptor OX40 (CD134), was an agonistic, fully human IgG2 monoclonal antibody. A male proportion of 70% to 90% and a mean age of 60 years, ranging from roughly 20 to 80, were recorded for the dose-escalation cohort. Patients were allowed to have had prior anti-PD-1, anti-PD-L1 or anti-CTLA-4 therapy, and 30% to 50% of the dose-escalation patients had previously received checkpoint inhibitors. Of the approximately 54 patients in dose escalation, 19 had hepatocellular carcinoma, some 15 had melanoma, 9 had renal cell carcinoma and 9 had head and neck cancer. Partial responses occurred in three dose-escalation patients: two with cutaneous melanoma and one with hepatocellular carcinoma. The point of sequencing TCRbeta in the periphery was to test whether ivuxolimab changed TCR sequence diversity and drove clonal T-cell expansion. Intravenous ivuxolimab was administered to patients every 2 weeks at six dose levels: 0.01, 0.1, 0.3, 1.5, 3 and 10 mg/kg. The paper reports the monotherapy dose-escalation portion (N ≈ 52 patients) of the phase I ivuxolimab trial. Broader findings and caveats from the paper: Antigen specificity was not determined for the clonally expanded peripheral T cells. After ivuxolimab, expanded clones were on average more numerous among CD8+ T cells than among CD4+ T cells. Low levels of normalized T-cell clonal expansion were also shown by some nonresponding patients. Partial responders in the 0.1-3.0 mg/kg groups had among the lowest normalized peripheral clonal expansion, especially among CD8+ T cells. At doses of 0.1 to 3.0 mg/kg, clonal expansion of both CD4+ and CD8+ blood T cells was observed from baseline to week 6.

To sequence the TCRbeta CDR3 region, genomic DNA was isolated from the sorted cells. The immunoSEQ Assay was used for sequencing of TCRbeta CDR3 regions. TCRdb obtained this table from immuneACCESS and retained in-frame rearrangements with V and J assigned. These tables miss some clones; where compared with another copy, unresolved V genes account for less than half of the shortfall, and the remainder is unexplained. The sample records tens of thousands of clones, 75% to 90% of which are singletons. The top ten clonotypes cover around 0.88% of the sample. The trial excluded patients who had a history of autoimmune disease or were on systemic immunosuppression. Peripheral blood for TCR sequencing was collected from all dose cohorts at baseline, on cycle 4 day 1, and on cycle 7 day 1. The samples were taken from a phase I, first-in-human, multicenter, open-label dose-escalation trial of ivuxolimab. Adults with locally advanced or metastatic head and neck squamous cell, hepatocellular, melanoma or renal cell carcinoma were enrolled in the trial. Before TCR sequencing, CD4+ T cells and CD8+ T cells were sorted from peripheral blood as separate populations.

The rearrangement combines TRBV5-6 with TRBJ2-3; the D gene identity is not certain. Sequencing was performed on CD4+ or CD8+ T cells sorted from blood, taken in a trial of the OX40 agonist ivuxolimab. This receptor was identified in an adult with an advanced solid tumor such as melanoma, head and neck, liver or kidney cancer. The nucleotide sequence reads TGTGCCAGCAGCCACACAGATACGCAGTATTTT. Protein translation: CASSHTDTQYF.